These T cell receptor beta chains were read from a single sample in a study of identical twins. One entry per CDR3 protein, called by TCRdb with MiXCR from the 5' RACE reads. The sample includes approximately 240,000 distinct CDR3 sequences, over 12% of them seen just once. The specimen sequenced was memory (CD45RO+) T cells sorted from blood. The source is a woman between 18 and 29 years old in good health. The CDR3 runs from the conserved cysteine through the conserved F or W. D genes are given only for firm matches. Not all rows give a size; the values are once, few, many and, for expanded clones, a class.

>TRBD1|TRBV28|few|TRBJ2-4
CASSPPGQGKNIQYF
TGTGCCAGCAGTCCTCCGGGACAGGGTAAAAACATTCAGTACTTC
>.|TRBV2|few|TRBJ2-1
CASIVDRNNEQFF
TGTGCCAGCATTGTGGACAGAAACAATGAGCAGTTCTTC
>.|TRBV11-3|few|TRBJ2-7
CASSLVPGGEQYF
TGTGCCAGCAGCTTAGTCCCAGGAGGCGAGCAGTACTTC
>.|TRBV2|.|TRBJ1-6
CASRPRDFDNSPLHF
TGTGCCAGCAGGCCCAGGGACTTTGATAATTCACCCCTCCACTTT
>TRBD2|TRBV12-3/TRBV12-4|many|TRBJ2-3
CASSSTSGTDTQYF
TGTGCCAGCAGTTCGACTAGCGGCACAGATACGCAGTATTTT
>.|TRBV29-1|.|TRBJ2-7
CSVGFGSGAEQYF
TGCAGCGTTGGCTTTGGGTCGGGGGCCGAGCAGTACTTC
>.|TRBV6-1|few|TRBJ1-2
CASQRGGREGDGYTF
TGTGCCAGCCAGAGAGGGGGTCGTGAGGGAGATGGCTACACCTTC
>.|TRBV3-1|few|TRBJ2-1
CASSQGTVGEQFF
TGTGCCAGCAGCCAAGGTACCGTGGGTGAGCAGTTCTTC
>.|TRBV7-9|.|TRBJ1-2
CASSQLSIGFYGYTF
TGTGCCAGCAGCCAGTTATCTATCGGTTTTTATGGCTACACCTTC
>.|TRBV4-3|.|TRBJ2-1
CASSQERIGASSYNEQFF
TGCGCCAGCAGCCAAGAACGGATCGGGGCCAGCTCCTACAATGAGCAGTTCTTC
>.|TRBV19|few|TRBJ2-7
CASSIKVSTTYEQYF
TGTGCCAGTAGTATAAAAGTCAGTACTACTTACGAGCAGTACTTC
>.|TRBV7-9|.|TRBJ2-7
CASSLEGAGESYEQYF
TGTGCCAGCAGCTTAGAAGGGGCAGGAGAGTCCTACGAGCAGTACTTC
>TRBD2|TRBV4-3|few|TRBJ2-1
CASSQGLAETAYNEQFF
TGCGCCAGCAGCCAAGGACTAGCGGAGACGGCCTACAATGAGCAGTTCTTC
>TRBD2|TRBV12-3/TRBV12-4|.|TRBJ2-5
CASRVSGTAGETQYF
TGTGCCAGCAGGGTTAGCGGGACCGCCGGGGAGACCCAGTACTTC
>.|TRBV4-3|.|TRBJ2-4
CASSQDWAGPRAIQYF
TGCGCCAGCAGCCAAGATTGGGCGGGCCCCAGGGCCATTCAGTACTTC
>.|TRBV12-5|.|TRBJ2-7
CASGLSSSADYEQYF
TGTGCTAGTGGTTTGTCCTCTAGCGCCGACTACGAGCAGTACTTC
>.|TRBV7-7|.|TRBJ2-5
CASSPDVWETQYF
TGTGCCAGCAGCCCGGATGTGTGGGAGACCCAGTACTTC
>.|TRBV12-3/TRBV12-4|.|TRBJ1-1
CASTTGEGRAEAFF
TGTGCCAGCACCACTGGGGAGGGCAGGGCTGAAGCTTTCTTT
>.|TRBV6-1|few|TRBJ2-2
CASSRRWTDTGELFF
TGTGCCAGCAGCCGACGATGGACAGACACCGGGGAGCTGTTTTTT
>.|TRBV4-3|few|TRBJ2-2
CASSQDPGFTGELFF
TGCGCCAGCAGCCAAGATCCGGGTTTCACCGGGGAGCTGTTTTTT
>.|TRBV11-2|.|TRBJ1-6
CASSLDPGSPLHF
TGTGCCAGCAGCTTAGATCCGGGTTCACCCCTCCACTTT
>.|TRBV6-6|.|TRBJ1-2
CASSQQDRGGYTF
TGTGCCAGCAGTCAGCAGGACAGAGGTGGCTACACCTTC
>.|TRBV11-2|.|TRBJ1-2
CASSLSGNDGYTF
TGTGCCAGCAGCTTATCAGGGAACGATGGCTACACCTTC
>TRBD2|TRBV20-1|.|TRBJ2-1
CSAVTSGAYNEQFF
TGCAGTGCGGTCACTAGCGGGGCCTACAATGAGCAGTTCTTC
>TRBD2|TRBV7-2|few|TRBJ2-3
CASRPSGTSTDTQYF
TGTGCCAGCAGACCTAGCGGGACCAGCACAGATACGCAGTATTTT
>.|TRBV12-3/TRBV12-4|.|TRBJ1-5
CASSLTQGRGSQHF
TGTGCCAGCAGTTTGACACAGGGTAGAGGGTCCCAGCATTTT
>.|TRBV6-1|many|TRBJ1-1
CASYPRGLMVNTEAFF
TGTGCCAGTTACCCCCGGGGGCTAATGGTGAACACTGAAGCTTTCTTT
>.|TRBV24-1|many|TRBJ2-1
CATSDSRWSYNEQFF
TGTGCCACCAGTGATTCTAGGTGGTCCTACAATGAGCAGTTCTTC
>.|TRBV12-3/TRBV12-4|many|TRBJ2-7
CASSLSWTTHYEQYF
TGTGCCAGCAGTTTATCCTGGACTACCCATTACGAGCAGTACTTC
>.|TRBV6-6|.|TRBJ1-6
CASRASGNSPLHF
TGTGCCAGCAGGGCCTCGGGGAATTCACCCCTCCACTTT
>TRBD1|TRBV6-1|.|TRBJ1-4
CASKDPGQGNEKLFF
TGTGCCAGCAAAGATCCGGGACAGGGGAATGAAAAACTGTTTTTT
>.|TRBV12-3/TRBV12-4|many|TRBJ2-1
CASRPIAAGTYNEQFF
TGTGCCAGCAGGCCAATAGCGGCAGGGACCTACAATGAGCAGTTCTTC
>TRBD1|TRBV12-3/TRBV12-4|few|TRBJ2-2
CASSNDRGPNTGELFF
TGTGCCAGCAGTAACGACAGGGGCCCGAACACCGGGGAGCTGTTTTTT
>TRBD2|TRBV20-1|.|TRBJ2-4
CSARDALAGGDIQYF
TGCAGTGCTAGAGACGCCTTAGCGGGGGGAGACATTCAGTACTTC
>.|TRBV6-1|few|TRBJ2-7
CASSEGAGGSVYEQYF
TGTGCCAGCAGTGAAGGGGCAGGGGGGTCTGTATACGAGCAGTACTTC
>TRBD2|TRBV10-3|.|TRBJ2-3
CAIKQDAGGSDTQYF
TGTGCCATCAAGCAAGATGCGGGAGGGTCAGATACGCAGTATTTT
>.|TRBV18|few|TRBJ2-3
CASSPLSVNTDTQYF
TGTGCCAGCTCACCACTTTCCGTAAACACAGATACGCAGTATTTT
>TRBD1|TRBV7-9|few|TRBJ2-1
CASGQGKSSYNEQFF
TGTGCCAGCGGACAGGGGAAAAGCTCCTACAATGAGCAGTTCTTC
>.|TRBV5-1|few|TRBJ1-1
CASSFNRLTEAFF
TGCGCCAGCAGCTTTAACAGACTCACTGAAGCTTTCTTT
>TRBD2|TRBV12-3/TRBV12-4|few|TRBJ2-2
CASSSSGLAGGTTGELFF
TGTGCCAGCAGTTCTTCAGGACTAGCGGGGGGGACCACCGGGGAGCTGTTTTTT
>.|TRBV7-9|many|TRBJ1-2
CASSLQGGGYTF
TGTGCCAGCAGCCTCCAGGGAGGAGGCTACACCTTC
>TRBD1|TRBV5-1|.|TRBJ2-2
CASSSTSGTGAGELFF
TGCGCCAGCAGCTCCACCTCCGGGACAGGGGCCGGGGAGCTGTTTTTT
>TRBD2|TRBV4-3|few|TRBJ2-1
CASSQDSLAGIYNEQFF
TGCGCCAGCAGCCAAGATTCACTAGCGGGAATCTACAATGAGCAGTTCTTC
>.|TRBV5-8|few|TRBJ2-5
CASSLRGRGGETQYF
TGTGCCAGCAGCTTGCGCGGGAGAGGGGGAGAGACCCAGTACTTC
>.|TRBV7-3|many|TRBJ1-1
CASSSTPRRTEAFF
TGTGCCAGCAGCTCGACCCCCAGGCGCACTGAAGCTTTCTTT
>TRBD2|TRBV7-2|many|TRBJ2-2
CASSLNLGEGTGELFF
TGTGCCAGCAGCTTAAATTTGGGGGAGGGGACCGGGGAGCTGTTTTTT
>.|TRBV6-5|.|TRBJ2-5
CASSYNREETQYF
TGTGCCAGCAGTTACAACAGAGAAGAGACCCAGTACTTC
>.|TRBV20-1|many|TRBJ1-2
CSARDRGGGGFGYGYTF
TGCAGTGCTAGAGATAGAGGGGGGGGCGGTTTTGGCTATGGCTACACCTTC
>.|TRBV12-3/TRBV12-4|few|TRBJ1-3
CASSLRAFSGNTIYF
TGTGCCAGCAGTTTACGAGCGTTCTCTGGAAACACCATATATTTT
>TRBD2|TRBV5-1|.|TRBJ2-5
CASSITGTNEETQYF
TGCGCCAGCAGCATAACCGGGACTAACGAAGAGACCCAGTACTTC